The 3 T cell receptor beta chains in this list originate from one sample, sequenced in a study of T cells in localized non-small cell lung cancer. Sequencing used immunoSEQ multiplex PCR; TCRdb keeps in-frame clones, though not all of them. This table holds roughly 38,000 clones, 85% to 90% found once. The sample consisted of peripheral blood, taken before any cancer treatment. Receptors originate from a woman aged 18-55 years with stage III lung adenocarcinoma.

The rearrangement uses TRBV6-6 and TRBJ1-6; 7 bases fit TRBD1. The CDR3 loop spans 14 amino acids. The germline V gene has CDR1 MNHNY and CDR2 SVGAGI (reference sequence). The junction had 5 bases not matched to a gene; V was cut back by 6 bases and J by 6 bases. This CDR3 reads CASRPDRANSPLHF. In DNA form, the CDR3 reads TGTGCCAGCAGACCCGACAGGGCTAATTCACCCCTCCACTTT.

The chain combines TRBV5-1 with TRBJ2-7, with TRBD2 matching over 7 bases. Looked up from germline, CDR1 is SGHRS and CDR2 is YFSETQ. V trimming: 4 bases; J trimming: 2 bases; junction bases outside the gene matches: 9. The CDR3 is 15 residues long. The CDR3 loop reads CASSPVMGGAYEQYF. The DNA of the CDR3 is TGCGCCAGCAGCCCAGTAATGGGGGGGGCCTACGAGCAGTACTTC.

The rearrangement links TRBV7-8 to TRBJ1-1; D is perhaps TRBD1 (6 bases). This CDR3 spans 18 amino acids. Trimming left V 2 bases short and J 1 base short, with 20 bases between. Germline loops: CDR1 SGHVS, CDR2 FQNEAQ. In DNA, the CDR3 is TGTGCCAGCAGCTTAAGTTGGGGGGCTGGGGGATCGAACACTGAAGCTTTCTTT. Encoded protein: CASSLSWGAGGSNTEAFF. Combining the CDR3 with reference TRBV7-8 and TRBJ1-1 gives the whole variable domain GAGVSQSPRYKVAKRGQDVALRCDPISGHVSLFWYQQALGQGPEFLTYFQNEAQLDKSGLPSDRFFAERPEGSVSTLKIQRTQQEDSAVYLCASSLSWGAGGSNTEAFFGQGTRLTVV.